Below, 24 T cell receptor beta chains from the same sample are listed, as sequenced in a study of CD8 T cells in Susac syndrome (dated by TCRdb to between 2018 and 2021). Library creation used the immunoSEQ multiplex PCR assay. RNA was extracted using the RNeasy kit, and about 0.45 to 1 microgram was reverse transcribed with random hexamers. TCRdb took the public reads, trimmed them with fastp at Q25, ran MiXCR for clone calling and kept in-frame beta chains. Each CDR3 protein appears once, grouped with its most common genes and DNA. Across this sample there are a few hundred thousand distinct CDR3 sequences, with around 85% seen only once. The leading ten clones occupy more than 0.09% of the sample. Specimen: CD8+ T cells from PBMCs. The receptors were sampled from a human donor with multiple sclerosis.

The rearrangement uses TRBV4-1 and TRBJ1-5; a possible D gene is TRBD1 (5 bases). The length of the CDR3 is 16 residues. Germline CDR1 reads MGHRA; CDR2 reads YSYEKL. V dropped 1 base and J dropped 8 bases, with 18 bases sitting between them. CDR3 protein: CASSQGFLGGMEPQHF. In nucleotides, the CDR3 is TGCGCCAGCAGCCAAGGTTTTCTGGGGGGGATGGAGCCCCAGCATTTT.

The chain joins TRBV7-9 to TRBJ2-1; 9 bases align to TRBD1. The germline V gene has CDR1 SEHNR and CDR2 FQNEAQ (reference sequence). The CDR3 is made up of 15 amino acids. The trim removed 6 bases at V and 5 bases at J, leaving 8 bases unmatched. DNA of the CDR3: TGTGCCAGCAGAAGCGGGACAGGGTGGAACAATGAGCAGTTCTTC. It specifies CASRSGTGWNNEQFF.

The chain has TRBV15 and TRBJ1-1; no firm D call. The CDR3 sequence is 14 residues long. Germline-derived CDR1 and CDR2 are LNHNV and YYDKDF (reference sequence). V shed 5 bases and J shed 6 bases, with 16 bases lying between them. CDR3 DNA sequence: TGTGCCACCAGCTTCTACGGGCGGGATCCTGAAGCTTTCTTT. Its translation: CATSFYGRDPEAFF. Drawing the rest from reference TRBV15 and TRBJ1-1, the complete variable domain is DAMVIQNPRYQVTQFGKPVTLSCSQTLNHNVMYWYQQKSSQAPKLLFHYYDKDFNNEADTPDNFQSRRPNTSFCFLDIRSPGLGDTAMYLCATSFYGRDPEAFFGQGTRLTVV.

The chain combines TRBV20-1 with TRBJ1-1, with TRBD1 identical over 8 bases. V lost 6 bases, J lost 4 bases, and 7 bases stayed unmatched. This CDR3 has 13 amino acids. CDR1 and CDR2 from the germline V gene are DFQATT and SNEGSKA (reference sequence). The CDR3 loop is CSADDRGVTEAFF. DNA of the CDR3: TGCAGTGCCGATGACAGGGGCGTCACTGAAGCTTTCTTT.

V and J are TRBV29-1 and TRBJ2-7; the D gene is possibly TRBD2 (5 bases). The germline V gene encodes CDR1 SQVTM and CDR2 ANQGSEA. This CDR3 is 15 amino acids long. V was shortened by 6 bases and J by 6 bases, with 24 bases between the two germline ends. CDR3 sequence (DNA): TGCAGCGTCCCTTCGCGCGGGTCTTCCTCTCCCGAGCAGTACTTC. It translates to CSVPSRGSSSPEQYF.

This CDR3 is CAWLPREEDTQYF. DNA for the CDR3: TGTGCCTGGTTACCCAGGGAAGAAGATACGCAGTATTTT. The rearrangement uses TRBV30 and TRBJ2-3; tentative D call: TRBD1 (5 bases). Trimming took 5 bases from V and 5 from J, leaving 14 bases between them. The germline V gene encodes CDR1 GTSNPN and CDR2 SVGIG (reference sequence). The CDR3 has 13 residues.

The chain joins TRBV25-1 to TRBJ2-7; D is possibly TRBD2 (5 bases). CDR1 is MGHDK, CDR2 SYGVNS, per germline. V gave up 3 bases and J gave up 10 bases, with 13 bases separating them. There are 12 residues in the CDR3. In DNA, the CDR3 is TGTGCCAGCAGTGATGATTTGGGAGACCAGTACTTC. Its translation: CASSDDLGDQYF.

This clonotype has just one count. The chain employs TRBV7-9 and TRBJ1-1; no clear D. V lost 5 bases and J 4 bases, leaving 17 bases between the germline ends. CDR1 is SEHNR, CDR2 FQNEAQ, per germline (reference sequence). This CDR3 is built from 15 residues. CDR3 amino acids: CASSPNRRAGTEAFF. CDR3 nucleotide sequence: TGTGCCAGCAGCCCAAATAGGAGGGCTGGCACTGAAGCTTTCTTT.

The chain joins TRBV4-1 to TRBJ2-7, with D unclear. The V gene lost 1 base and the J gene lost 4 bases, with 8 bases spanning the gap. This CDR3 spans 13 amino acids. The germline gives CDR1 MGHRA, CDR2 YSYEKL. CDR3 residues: CASSQVMEYEQYF. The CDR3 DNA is TGCGCCAGCAGCCAAGTAATGGAGTACGAGCAGTACTTC.

The CDR3 is CSAAWGLPGQGAYEQYF. CDR3 coding DNA: TGCAGTGCCGCCTGGGGGTTACCGGGACAGGGAGCCTACGAGCAGTACTTC. The rearrangement links TRBV20-1 to TRBJ2-7; TRBD1 matches 9 bases. J gave up 2 bases and V 6 bases, and 17 bases lay outside the gene matches. Germline V lookup: CDR1 DFQATT, CDR2 SNEGSKA (reference sequence). The CDR3 extends over 17 amino acids.

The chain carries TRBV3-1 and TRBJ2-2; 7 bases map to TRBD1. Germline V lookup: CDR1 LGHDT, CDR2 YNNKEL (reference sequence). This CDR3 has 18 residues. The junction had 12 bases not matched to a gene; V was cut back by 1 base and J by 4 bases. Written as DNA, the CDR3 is TGTGCCAGCAGCCAAGTGAGGGGGCGAATTCAGAGCACCGGGGAGCTGTTTTTT. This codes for CASSQVRGRIQSTGELFF.

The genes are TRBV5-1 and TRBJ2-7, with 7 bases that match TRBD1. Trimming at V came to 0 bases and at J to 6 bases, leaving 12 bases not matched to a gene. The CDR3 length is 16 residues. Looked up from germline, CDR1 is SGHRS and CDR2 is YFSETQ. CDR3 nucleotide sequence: TGCGCCAGCAGCTTGGGATGGGACAGTCTCGACGCCGAGCAGTACTTC. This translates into CASSLGWDSLDAEQYF.

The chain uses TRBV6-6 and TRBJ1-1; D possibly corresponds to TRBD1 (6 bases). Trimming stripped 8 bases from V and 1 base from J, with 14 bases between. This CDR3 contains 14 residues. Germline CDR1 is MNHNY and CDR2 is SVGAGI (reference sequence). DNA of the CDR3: TGTGCCAGCCTAGACCAGACAGGGAACACTGAAGCTTTCTTT. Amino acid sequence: CASLDQTGNTEAFF.

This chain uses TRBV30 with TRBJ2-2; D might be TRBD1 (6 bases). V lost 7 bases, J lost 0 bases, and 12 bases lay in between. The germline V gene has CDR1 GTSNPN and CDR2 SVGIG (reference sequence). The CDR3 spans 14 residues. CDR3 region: CASTGTTNTGELFF. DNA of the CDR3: TGTGCCTCGACCGGGACAACGAACACCGGGGAGCTGTTTTTT.

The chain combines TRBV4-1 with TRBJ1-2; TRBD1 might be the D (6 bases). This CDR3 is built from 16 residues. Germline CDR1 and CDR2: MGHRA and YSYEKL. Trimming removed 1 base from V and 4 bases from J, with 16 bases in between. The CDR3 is CASSQATGIRLYGYTF. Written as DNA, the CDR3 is TGCGCCAGCAGCCAAGCTACAGGGATTCGCCTCTATGGCTACACCTTC.

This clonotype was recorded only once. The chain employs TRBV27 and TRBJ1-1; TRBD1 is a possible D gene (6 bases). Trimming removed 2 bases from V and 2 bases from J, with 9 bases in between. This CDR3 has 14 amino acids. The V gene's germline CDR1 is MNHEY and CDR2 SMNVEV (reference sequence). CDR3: CASSLIQGNTEAFF. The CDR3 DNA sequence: TGTGCCAGCAGTTTAATACAGGGTAACACTGAAGCTTTCTTT.

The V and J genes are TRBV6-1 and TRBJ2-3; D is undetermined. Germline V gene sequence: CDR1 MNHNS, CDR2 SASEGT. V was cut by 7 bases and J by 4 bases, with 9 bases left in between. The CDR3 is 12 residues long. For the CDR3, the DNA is TGTGCCAGCACCAGTCCCCCAGATACGCAGTATTTT. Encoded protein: CASTSPPDTQYF.

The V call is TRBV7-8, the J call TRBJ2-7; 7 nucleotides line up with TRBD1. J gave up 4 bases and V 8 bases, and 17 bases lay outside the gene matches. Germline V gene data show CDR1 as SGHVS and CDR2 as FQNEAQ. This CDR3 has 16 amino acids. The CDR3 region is CASCPLQGIVAYEQYF. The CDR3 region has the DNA TGTGCCAGCTGCCCGCTACAGGGGATAGTAGCGTACGAGCAGTACTTC.

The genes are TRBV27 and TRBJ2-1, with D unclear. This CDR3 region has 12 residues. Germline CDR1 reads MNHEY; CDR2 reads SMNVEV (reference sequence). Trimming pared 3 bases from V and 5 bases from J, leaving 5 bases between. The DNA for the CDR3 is TGTGCCAGCAGTTTCAACCACAATGAGCAGTTCTTC. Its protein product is CASSFNHNEQFF.

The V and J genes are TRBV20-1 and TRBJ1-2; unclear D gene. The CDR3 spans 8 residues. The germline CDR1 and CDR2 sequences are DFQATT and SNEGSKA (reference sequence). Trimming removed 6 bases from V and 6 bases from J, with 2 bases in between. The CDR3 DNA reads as TGCAGTGCCAATGGCTACACCTTC. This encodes CSANGYTF.

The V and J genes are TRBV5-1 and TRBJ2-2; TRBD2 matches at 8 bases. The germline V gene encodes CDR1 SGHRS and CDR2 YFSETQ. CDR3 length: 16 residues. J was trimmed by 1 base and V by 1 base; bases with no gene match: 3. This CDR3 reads CASSLRGGENTGELFF. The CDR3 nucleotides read TGCGCCAGCAGCTTGCGGGGGGGCGAGAACACCGGGGAGCTGTTTTTT.

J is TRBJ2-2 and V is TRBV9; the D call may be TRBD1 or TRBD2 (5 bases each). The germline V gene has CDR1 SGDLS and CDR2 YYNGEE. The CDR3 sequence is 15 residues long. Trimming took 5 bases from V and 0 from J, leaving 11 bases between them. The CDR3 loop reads CASRRGVPNTGELFF. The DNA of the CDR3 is TGTGCCAGCAGGAGAGGGGTTCCGAACACCGGGGAGCTGTTTTTT. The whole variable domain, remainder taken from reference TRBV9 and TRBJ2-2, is DSGVTQTPKHLITATGQRVTLRCSPRSGDLSVYWYQQSLDQGLQFLIQYYNGEERAKGNILERFSAQQFPDLHSELNLSSLELGDSALYFCASRRGVPNTGELFFGEGSRLTVL.

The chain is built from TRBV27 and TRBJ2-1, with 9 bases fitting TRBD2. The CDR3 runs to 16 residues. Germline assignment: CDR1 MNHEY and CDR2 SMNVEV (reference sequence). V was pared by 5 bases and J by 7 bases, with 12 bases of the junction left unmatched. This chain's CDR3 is CASSPSPSGATNEQFF. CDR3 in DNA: TGTGCCAGCAGTCCTTCCCCTAGCGGGGCTACAAATGAGCAGTTCTTC.

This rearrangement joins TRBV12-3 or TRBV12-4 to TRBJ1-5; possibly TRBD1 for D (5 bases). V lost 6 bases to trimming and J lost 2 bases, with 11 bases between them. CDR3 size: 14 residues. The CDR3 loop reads CASSPGFGNQPQHF. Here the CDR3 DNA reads TGTGCCAGCAGCCCAGGGTTCGGCAATCAGCCCCAGCATTTT.